The 21 T cell receptor beta chains below were found in one sample sequenced in a study of technical replicates of blood from several donors. Using immunoSEQ multiplex PCR, the repertoire was profiled, and TCRdb retains in-frame clones only, with some absent. Seen here are about 97,000 clones, about 95% observed once, and the top ten hold 0.25% to 0.35%. The source material was T cells isolated from PBMCs. The receptors originated from a human donor in good health.

V gene TRBV19 combines with J gene TRBJ1-1; D is perhaps TRBD1 (6 bases). The V end lost 2 bases, the J end lost 7 bases, and 20 bases lay between the germline ends. This CDR3 has 16 amino acids. The germline V gene has CDR1 LNHDA and CDR2 SQIVND (reference sequence). The CDR3 DNA sequence: TGTGCCAGTAGTATAACTAAGGGAACAGGGAAGAATGAAGCTTTCTTT. Protein sequence: CASSITKGTGKNEAFF.

The chain has TRBV18 and TRBJ2-7; no clear D gene. Trimming took off 6 bases at V and 1 base at J, with 10 bases between the two ends. The CDR3 consists of 13 residues. Germline assignment: CDR1 KGHSH and CDR2 LQKENI. The CDR3 protein is CASSPSGSYEQYF. CDR3 nucleotide sequence: TGTGCCAGCTCCCCCTCGGGTTCCTACGAGCAGTACTTC.

The chain recombines TRBV19 with TRBJ1-5; D is perhaps TRBD1 (5 bases). The CDR3 loop spans 15 amino acids. V was pared by 6 bases and J by 6 bases, with 18 bases between. CDR1 LNHDA and CDR2 SQIVND come from the germline V gene (reference sequence). The CDR3 DNA sequence: TGTGCCAGTAGCCGGGACTTAGGCGCTGGTCAGCCCCAGCATTTT. Its translation is CASSRDLGAGQPQHF. The full variable domain, in which reference TRBV19 and TRBJ1-5 provide the parts outside the CDR3, is DGGITQSPKYLFRKEGQNVTLSCEQNLNHDAMYWYRQDPGQGLRLIYYSQIVNDFQKGDIAEGYSVSREKKESFPLTVTSAQKNPTAFYLCASSRDLGAGQPQHFGDGTRLSIL.

This chain uses TRBV7-9 with TRBJ2-2; D is undetermined. CDR3 length equals 14 residues. Trimming removed 1 base from V and 4 bases from J, with 7 bases in between. Germline CDR1 and CDR2: SEHNR and FQNEAQ (reference sequence). In nucleotides, the CDR3 is TGTGCCAGCAGCTTAGTCCCGGTCACCGGGGAGCTGTTTTTT. Its protein product is CASSLVPVTGELFF.

The chain carries TRBV28 and TRBJ1-2; possible D gene TRBD1, 5 bases. The CDR3 runs to 14 residues. The V end was cut by 6 bases, the J end by 6 bases, with 17 bases between. Germline CDR1 and CDR2: MDHEN and SYDVKM. CDR3 amino acids: CASSLSRTLHGYTF. The CDR3 nucleotides are TGTGCCAGCAGCCTCTCCCGGACACTCCATGGCTACACCTTC.

The chain links TRBV10-1 to TRBJ1-5; tentatively, D is TRBD1 (6 bases). The V gene lost 7 bases and the J gene lost 6 bases, with 16 bases spanning the gap. Germline CDR1 WNHNN, CDR2 SYGVQD (reference sequence). The CDR3 contains 14 residues. The CDR3 DNA sequence: TGCGCCAGCATTAAAGGGGGGGGTTCTCAGCCCCAGCATTTT. It is translated as CASIKGGGSQPQHF.

Only a few counts were recorded for this clone. This chain uses TRBV11-2 with TRBJ1-5, with D possibly being TRBD1 (5 bases). Germline assignment: CDR1 SGHAT and CDR2 FQNNGV. V lost 0 bases to trimming and J lost 7 bases, with 16 bases between them. There are 16 residues in the CDR3. The CDR3 coding sequence is TGTGCCAGCAGCTTAGAAAGTCAGGGAGGAATACAGCCCCAGCATTTT. Translating it yields CASSLESQGGIQPQHF. The variable domain in full, with the rest retrieved from reference TRBV11-2 and TRBJ1-5, is EAGVAQSPRYKIIEKRQSVAFWCNPISGHATLYWYQQILGQGPKLLIQFQNNGVVDDSQLPKDRFSAERLKGVDSTLKIQPAKLEDSAVYLCASSLESQGGIQPQHFGDGTRLSIL.

In its sample, this clone was seen once. The V call is TRBV11-3, the J call TRBJ2-1, with D perhaps matching TRBD2 (7 bases). The germline gives CDR1 SGHNT, CDR2 YENEEA. V was cut by 1 base and J by 14 bases, with 12 bases left in between. The CDR3 has 12 residues. CDR3 DNA sequence: TGTGCCAGCAGCTTAGTAGGAGGGGGGGAGTTCTTC. This codes for CASSLVGGGEFF.

J is TRBJ1-2 and V is TRBV2; 9 nucleotides align to TRBD1. Germline CDR1 is SNHLY and CDR2 is FYNNEI. V was clipped by 1 base and J by 4 bases; unmatched bases: 13. CDR3 length: 18 residues. CDR3 in amino acids: CASSEVLLGGQGGYGYTF. CDR3 DNA: TGTGCCAGCAGTGAAGTACTCCTAGGGGGACAGGGAGGCTATGGCTACACCTTC.

The chain joins TRBV23-1 to TRBJ2-7; D possibly corresponds to TRBD2 (6 bases). TRBV23-1 is annotated as an ORF whose role is uncertain. V lost 0 bases and J lost 12, with 18 bases in between. CDR3 size: 14 residues. The CDR3 loop reads CASSQSGQDEEGYF. As DNA, the CDR3 is TGCGCCAGCAGTCAATCAGGGCAGGACGAGGAGGGGTACTTC.

The J gene is TRBJ2-5, the V gene TRBV7-3, with D tentatively TRBD2 (6 bases). The CDR3 spans 15 residues. With 1 base removed from V and 0 bases from J, the gap between germline ends came to 9 bases. CDR1 and CDR2 (germline): SGHTA, FQGTGA. The CDR3 nucleotides read TGTGCCAGCAGCTTAATGGGCGGGAACCAAGAGACCCAGTACTTC. Translating it yields CASSLMGGNQETQYF.

The J gene is TRBJ1-4, the V gene TRBV5-1; TRBD1 matches at 8 bases. This CDR3 comprises 14 residues. The trim removed 4 bases at V and 7 bases at J, leaving 6 bases unmatched. Looked up from germline, CDR1 is SGHRS and CDR2 is YFSETQ. The DNA of the CDR3 is TGCGCCAGCAGCGATCACAGGGGGAGTGAAAAACTGTTTTTT. This translates into CASSDHRGSEKLFF.

The chain has TRBV7-9 and TRBJ2-7; TRBD1 is a possible D gene (6 bases). The V gene's germline CDR1 is SEHNR and CDR2 FQNEAQ (reference sequence). The CDR3 contains 13 residues. V lost 5 bases to trimming and J lost 5 bases, with 13 bases between them. In DNA, the CDR3 is TGTGCCAGCAGCCAGGGGCACGGCAACGAGCAGTACTTC. Translating it yields CASSQGHGNEQYF.

The rearrangement links TRBV6-1 to TRBJ2-2; 11 bases are a match to TRBD2. CDR3 length equals 16 residues. J was trimmed by 4 bases and V by 4 bases; bases with no gene match: 5. The germline V gene encodes CDR1 MNHNS and CDR2 SASEGT. CDR3 nucleotides: TGTGCCAGCAGTGTATTACTAGCGGGAGTCACCGGGGAGCTGTTTTTT. Its translation: CASSVLLAGVTGELFF.

This rearrangement joins TRBV5-1 to TRBJ2-1; TRBD2 is a possible D gene (7 bases). The CDR3 extends over 17 amino acids. V was shortened by 3 bases and J by 1 base, with 17 bases between the two germline ends. CDR1 and CDR2 from the germline V gene are SGHRS and YFSETQ. The CDR3 loop is CASSSRGLAESYNEQFF. CDR3 sequence (DNA): TGCGCCAGCAGCTCCCGGGGGCTAGCGGAATCCTACAATGAGCAGTTCTTC.

The chain couples TRBV11-2 to TRBJ1-2; the match to TRBD1 covers 9 bases. J lost 6 bases, V lost 3 bases, and 5 bases had no gene match. Germline lookup yields CDR1 SGHAT and CDR2 FQNNGV. The CDR3 loop spans 14 amino acids. CDR3 bases: TGTGCCAGCAGCTTGGACAGGGGAACCCATGGCTACACCTTC. Its translation: CASSLDRGTHGYTF.

The CDR3 coding sequence is TGTGCCAGTACTAGCGGGAGAGACACAGATACGCAGTATTTT. It specifies CASTSGRDTDTQYF. V is TRBV19 and J is TRBJ2-3, with 10 bases that match TRBD2. Germline CDR1 reads LNHDA; CDR2 reads SQIVND (reference sequence). The CDR3 spans 14 residues. The V segment lost 7 bases and the J segment 2 bases; nucleotides outside the gene matches: 3.

The chain employs TRBV15 and TRBJ2-5, with 11 bases fitting TRBD2. The CDR3 sequence is 16 residues long. Trimming cost V 3 bases and J 2 bases; bases outside gene matches: 5. Germline values: CDR1 LNHNV, CDR2 YYDKDF (reference sequence). CDR3 amino acids: CATSSETSGRQETQYF. The DNA of the CDR3 is TGTGCCACCAGCAGTGAAACTAGCGGGAGACAAGAGACCCAGTACTTC. Supplemented by reference TRBV15 and TRBJ2-5, the full variable domain reads DAMVIQNPRYQVTQFGKPVTLSCSQTLNHNVMYWYQQKSSQAPKLLFHYYDKDFNNEADTPDNFQSRRPNTSFCFLDIRSPGLGDTAMYLCATSSETSGRQETQYFGPGTRLLVL.

The rearrangement joins TRBV7-2 to TRBJ1-2; D is uncertain. This CDR3 region has 13 residues. The germline V and J ends were trimmed by 2 bases and 6 bases, with 10 bases remaining between them. CDR1 and CDR2 from the germline V gene are SGHTA and FQGNSA. In DNA, the CDR3 is TGTGCCAGCAGCTTAATATTTCTACATGGCTACACCTTC. Amino acid sequence: CASSLIFLHGYTF.

The gene calls are TRBV5-8 and TRBJ1-1, with D perhaps matching TRBD1 (6 bases). Germline CDR1 reads SGHTS; CDR2 reads YDEGEE. With 0 bases removed from V and 0 bases from J, the gap between germline ends came to 9 bases. The CDR3 consists of 15 residues. The CDR3 sequence: CASSLGGLMNTEAFF. As DNA, the CDR3 is TGTGCCAGCAGCTTGGGGGGGCTAATGAACACTGAAGCTTTCTTT. The entire variable domain, with the rest obtained from reference TRBV5-8 and TRBJ1-1, is as follows: EAGVTQSPTHLIKTRGQQATLRCSPISGHTSVYWYQQALGLGLQFLLWYDEGEERNRGNFPPRFSGRQFPNYSSELNVNALELEDSALYLCASSLGGLMNTEAFFGQGTRLTVV.

The V gene is TRBV11-2, the J gene TRBJ2-1; 7 positions match TRBD2. The CDR3 loop spans 16 amino acids. V lost 5 bases and J lost 8; bases outside the gene matches: 15. CDR1 is SGHAT, CDR2 FQNNGV, per germline. As DNA, the CDR3 is TGTGCCAGCAGCGCCACCGGGACTACCCTCCGGGATGAGCAGTTCTTC. Translation gives CASSATGTTLRDEQFF.